The 12 T cell receptor beta chains below all came from one sample that was sequenced in a study of cytomegalovirus exposure and HLA in healthy donors. It was with 60 Vbeta and 13 Jbeta primers that the PCR ran. Sequencing was performed with immunoSEQ multiplex PCR; in TCRdb, only in-frame clones are kept and a portion is missing. The repertoire holds about 67,000 clones, with 65% to 70% as singletons. Specimen: PBMCs. The source of these receptors is a woman in her twenties or thirties in good health and CMV-seronegative.

The CDR3 here is CASSLFSGEKLFF. The CDR3 region has the DNA TGTGCCAGCAGTTTATTTTCGGGTGAAAAACTGTTTTTT. V and J are TRBV28 and TRBJ1-4; D uncertain. The germline V gene encodes CDR1 MDHEN and CDR2 SYDVKM. Trimming took off 1 base at V and 7 bases at J, with 7 bases between the two ends. The CDR3 length is 13 residues.

The gene calls are TRBV6-5 and TRBJ2-7, with D maybe TRBD1 (5 bases). The CDR3 spans 13 residues. Germline values: CDR1 MNHEY, CDR2 SVGAGI. V dropped 5 bases and J dropped 4 bases, with 12 bases sitting between them. CDR3 sequence: CASSEVRVYEQYF. Here the CDR3 DNA reads TGTGCCAGCAGTGAAGTCAGGGTGTACGAGCAGTACTTC.

This chain uses TRBV7-9 with TRBJ1-5, with 7 positions matching TRBD1. The germline gives CDR1 SEHNR, CDR2 FQNEAQ (reference sequence). Losses at the gene ends were 5 bases for V and 7 bases for J; bases not matched to a gene: 8. This CDR3 spans 14 amino acids. The DNA of the CDR3 is TGTGCCAGCAGCGCGACAGGGACTTTCCAGCCCCAGCATTTT. Amino acid sequence: CASSATGTFQPQHF.

The chain carries TRBV9 and TRBJ2-1; weak D call: TRBD1 (5 bases). The V gene's germline CDR1 is SGDLS and CDR2 YYNGEE. CDR3 size: 15 residues. The V gene lost 0 bases and the J gene lost 6 bases, with 13 bases spanning the gap. The CDR3 spells CASSVGTQRFNEQFF. The CDR3 nucleotides read TGTGCCAGCAGCGTAGGGACACAGAGGTTCAATGAGCAGTTCTTC.

This rearrangement joins TRBV29-1 to TRBJ1-1; D is unclear. Germline V gene sequence: CDR1 SQVTM, CDR2 ANQGSEA. The ends were cut back, 6 bases at V and 1 base at J, with 15 bases in the middle. This CDR3 spans 14 amino acids. CDR3 sequence (DNA): TGCAGCGTCTCTATGAGAGATGGGAACACTGAAGCTTTCTTT. It codes for CSVSMRDGNTEAFF.

V gene TRBV28 combines with J gene TRBJ2-7, with 9 bases lining up with TRBD2. The V segment lost 5 bases and the J segment 2 bases; nucleotides outside the gene matches: 16. Per germline, CDR1 MDHEN and CDR2 SYDVKM. This CDR3 is 18 amino acids long. The CDR3 sequence is CASSPPAGGPPATYEQYF. DNA of the CDR3: TGTGCCAGCAGTCCCCCCGCGGGGGGGCCCCCAGCGACCTACGAGCAGTACTTC. The variable domain in full, completed from reference TRBV28 and TRBJ2-7, reads DVKVTQSSRYLVKRTGEKVFLECVQDMDHENMFWYRQDPGLGLRLIYFSYDVKMKEKGDIPEGYSVSREKKERFSLILESASTNQTSMYLCASSPPAGGPPATYEQYFGPGTRLTVT.

The chain recombines TRBV19 with TRBJ2-2; no firm D call. Germline lookup yields CDR1 LNHDA and CDR2 SQIVND (reference sequence). V was pared by 5 bases and J by 6 bases, with 7 bases between. This CDR3 has 12 amino acids. CDR3 loop: CASSFQAGELFF. Written as DNA, the CDR3 is TGTGCCAGTAGTTTTCAGGCCGGGGAGCTGTTTTTT.

The V gene is TRBV4-1, the J gene TRBJ1-2, with 11 bases matching TRBD1. V lost 6 bases to trimming and J lost 5 bases; unmatched junction nucleotides: 8. Germline V gene sequence: CDR1 MGHRA, CDR2 YSYEKL. There are 15 residues in the CDR3. For the CDR3, the DNA is TGCGCCAGCAGTCCTCCCGGACAGGGGGCTTATGGCTACACCTTC. Translated: CASSPPGQGAYGYTF.

The chain has TRBV6-5 and TRBJ1-2, with no clear D. Trimming took 7 bases from V and 4 from J, leaving 7 bases between them. From germline, CDR1 is MNHEY and CDR2 SVGAGI. This CDR3 is 11 amino acids long. CDR3 sequence: CASTRSYGYTF. The CDR3 DNA reads as TGTGCCAGCACCAGGTCCTATGGCTACACCTTC.

The CDR3 bases are TGCGCCAGCAGCTTGGGGCCGCCAAGCCAGGGGGCCCAGCCCCAGCATTTT. Translated: CASSLGPPSQGAQPQHF. The chain combines TRBV5-1 with TRBJ1-5, with 8 positions matching TRBD1. V gave up 0 bases and J gave up 7 bases; unmatched junction bases: 12. The V gene's germline CDR1 is SGHRS and CDR2 YFSETQ. The CDR3 contains 17 residues. The complete variable domain, with remaining parts taken from reference TRBV5-1 and TRBJ1-5, reads KAGVTQTPRYLIKTRGQQVTLSCSPISGHRSVSWYQQTPGQGLQFLFEYFSETQRNKGNFPGRFSGRQFSNSRSEMNVSTLELGDSALYLCASSLGPPSQGAQPQHFGDGTRLSIL.

This clone was picked up one time. This chain uses TRBV11-3 with TRBJ1-4, with TRBD1 matching over 8 bases. The V gene's germline CDR1 is SGHNT and CDR2 YENEEA. There are 16 residues in the CDR3. V gave up 5 bases and J gave up 8 bases; unmatched junction bases: 13. The CDR3 DNA reads TGTGCCAGCAGCCCTAACTTCAGGGGGCCGAGGGAAAAACTGTTTTTT. Translation gives CASSPNFRGPREKLFF.

The table lists this clone with a count of one. The chain is built from TRBV7-8 and TRBJ2-7; 7 nucleotides align to TRBD1. The V gene's germline CDR1 is SGHVS and CDR2 FQNEAQ. The ends lost 0 bases at V and 6 bases at J; junction bases unmatched: 17. The length of the CDR3 is 18 residues. The CDR3 is CASSLAQGVSRDGGEQYF. The DNA of the CDR3 is TGTGCCAGCAGCTTAGCCCAGGGGGTCAGCAGGGATGGGGGCGAGCAGTACTTC. Variable domain in full (rest from reference TRBV7-8 and TRBJ2-7): GAGVSQSPRYKVAKRGQDVALRCDPISGHVSLFWYQQALGQGPEFLTYFQNEAQLDKSGLPSDRFFAERPEGSVSTLKIQRTQQEDSAVYLCASSLAQGVSRDGGEQYFGPGTRLTVT.